The 17 T cell receptor beta chains presented below share a single source sample, sequenced in a study of T cell clones after liver transplantation. These receptors are not linked to any known antigen. Sequencing used immunoSEQ multiplex PCR; TCRdb keeps in-frame clones, though not all of them. The data show about 1,200 clones, with around 50% seen just once and roughly 15% held by the top ten. Sequencing of dividing CFSE-low cells from the MLR defined alloreactive TCRbeta sequences. Sequenced sample: CD4+ T cells from cultured PBMCs. The receptors here all came from a human patient who received a liver transplant. Part of the T cell pool may stem from the graft donor.

This chain uses TRBV6-5 with TRBJ2-7; 7 bases match TRBD1. Trimming cost V 6 bases and J 3 bases; bases outside gene matches: 5. The CDR3 extends over 13 amino acids. CDR1 is MNHEY, CDR2 SVGAGI, per germline. CDR3 nucleotide sequence: TGTGCCAGCAGCAGGGACAGAGGCTACGAGCAGTACTTC. This sequence encodes CASSRDRGYEQYF.

The gene calls are TRBV9 and TRBJ2-5, with D possibly TRBD2 on 5 matching bases. Germline V gene sequence: CDR1 SGDLS, CDR2 YYNGEE. The CDR3 is 16 residues long. Trimming left V 4 bases short and J 2 bases short, with 18 bases between. The CDR3 region is CASSPEVGTGQETQYF. The DNA for the CDR3 is TGTGCCAGCAGCCCCGAAGTAGGTACGGGGCAAGAGACCCAGTACTTC.

This sequence joins TRBV5-1 and TRBJ2-7; 10 positions agree with TRBD1. V shed 4 bases and J 5 bases; nucleotides not matched to a gene: 9. The CDR3 contains 15 residues. Germline V gives CDR1 SGHRS, CDR2 YFSETQ. Here the CDR3 reads CASSLEGQGNDEQYF. The DNA of the CDR3 is TGCGCCAGCAGCCTGGAGGGACAGGGGAACGACGAGCAGTACTTC.

The chain couples TRBV4-1 to TRBJ1-3; tentative D call: TRBD1 (5 bases). CDR1 is MGHRA and CDR2 is YSYEKL in the germline V gene. V lost 0 bases to trimming and J lost 0 bases, with 12 bases between them. CDR3 length: 17 residues. CDR3 amino acids: CASSQDRGRRSGNTIYF. CDR3 sequence (DNA): TGCGCCAGCAGCCAAGACCGGGGCCGCCGCTCTGGAAACACCATATATTTT.

This clone is judged large (0.1 to 1%). The V and J genes are TRBV5-1 and TRBJ1-2; D not certain. The CDR3 sequence is 13 residues long. V lost 0 bases to trimming and J lost 2 bases, with 5 bases between them. Germline CDR1 is SGHRS and CDR2 is YFSETQ. CDR3 DNA: TGCGCCAGCAGCTTGGAACAGAACTATGGCTACACCTTC. This translates into CASSLEQNYGYTF.

This clone is classed as large. This chain links TRBV30 with TRBJ2-5; the match to TRBD1 covers 7 bases. The CDR3 has 13 amino acids. Germline V gene data show CDR1 as GTSNPN and CDR2 as SVGIG (reference sequence). Unmatched junction bases numbered 3, after V lost 3 bases and J lost 2 bases. CDR3 sequence (DNA): TGTGCCTGGAGAGGCAGGGGGCAAGAGACCCAGTACTTC. Protein sequence: CAWRGRGQETQYF.

In DNA form, the CDR3 reads TGTGCCAGCAGCCGGGACGTCTCCTACAATGAGCAGTTCTTC. Its translation is CASSRDVSYNEQFF. This chain links TRBV7-7 with TRBJ2-1; D may correspond to TRBD1 or TRBD2 (5 bases each). V gave up 5 bases and J gave up 0 bases, with 8 bases separating them. Germline CDR1 is SSHAT and CDR2 is FNYEAQ (reference sequence). The CDR3 extends over 14 amino acids. Full variable domain (missing parts from reference TRBV7-7 and TRBJ2-1): GAGVSQSPRYKVTKRGQDVTLRCDPISSHATLYWYQQALGQGPEFLTYFNYEAQPDKSGLPSDRFSAERPEGSISTLTIQRTEQRDSAMYRCASSRDVSYNEQFFGPGTRLTVL.

The chain uses TRBV6-9 and TRBJ2-3; D is unclear. V lost 6 bases and J 4 bases, leaving 11 bases between the germline ends. This CDR3 contains 13 residues. CDR1 and CDR2 (germline): MNHGY, SVAAGI. CDR3 bases: TGTGCCAGCAGCCCCCCGTCGGCAGATACGCAGTATTTT. Its translation is CASSPPSADTQYF.

This clone has just a few counts. This chain connects TRBV10-2 to TRBJ2-2, with a possible D match to TRBD2 (5 bases). The germline V and J ends were trimmed by 7 bases and 2 bases, with 11 bases remaining between them. Germline V gene lookup returns CDR1 WSHSY and CDR2 SAAADI. This CDR3 comprises 14 residues. DNA for the CDR3: TGCGCCAGCATCCGGACTTCTAACACCGGGGAGCTGTTTTTT. Residues: CASIRTSNTGELFF.

This clone was picked up one time. The chain has TRBV6-6 and TRBJ1-3, with D unclear. The CDR3 is 14 residues long. In germline, CDR1 is MNHNY, CDR2 SVGAGI (reference sequence). The V gene lost 9 bases and the J gene lost 0 bases, with 12 bases spanning the gap. The CDR3 nucleotides are TGTGCCAGTTCCTTAGGCAGCTCTGGAAACACCATATATTTT. It is translated as CASSLGSSGNTIYF.

V is TRBV5-1 and J is TRBJ1-4, with a weak D call TRBD1 (6 bases). Trimming took off 2 bases at V and 0 bases at J, with 11 bases between the two ends. The CDR3 runs to 16 residues. Germline CDR1 SGHRS, CDR2 YFSETQ. The CDR3 is CASSLRTASTNEKLFF. The DNA of the CDR3 is TGCGCCAGCAGCTTACGGACAGCCTCAACTAATGAAAAACTGTTTTTT.

This clone was detected only a few times. The V gene is TRBV19, the J gene TRBJ1-4; TRBD1 aligns across 8 bases. V lost 5 bases, J lost 0 bases, and 5 bases stayed unmatched. Germline V gene sequence: CDR1 LNHDA, CDR2 SQIVND (reference sequence). This CDR3 has 16 residues. The CDR3 here is CASSRQGITTNEKLFF. As DNA, the CDR3 is TGTGCCAGTAGTCGACAGGGGATAACAACTAATGAAAAACTGTTTTTT.

This rearrangement joins TRBV16 to TRBJ2-7; 14 bases fit TRBD2. This CDR3 is built from 15 residues. Germline values: CDR1 KGHSY, CDR2 FQNENV. Trimming removed 5 bases from V and 4 bases from J; junction bases left unmatched: 4. The chain's CDR3 is CASSIRTSGGYEQYF. CDR3 sequence (DNA): TGTGCCAGCAGCATCCGGACTAGCGGGGGGTACGAGCAGTACTTC.

J is TRBJ2-1 and V is TRBV30; tentatively, D is TRBD1 or TRBD2 (5 bases each). CDR1 GTSNPN and CDR2 SVGIG come from the germline V gene (reference sequence). The V end lost 1 base, the J end lost 6 bases, and 13 bases lay between the germline ends. This CDR3 has 14 residues. The CDR3 reads CAWSARGIVNEQFF. CDR3 nucleotide sequence: TGTGCCTGGAGTGCGAGGGGAATCGTCAATGAGCAGTTCTTC.

This clone is categorized as large. The V call is TRBV5-1, the J call TRBJ2-7, with TRBD2 matching over 9 bases. This CDR3 spans 14 amino acids. The ends lost 2 bases at V and 5 bases at J; junction bases unmatched: 5. Germline CDR1 SGHRS, CDR2 YFSETQ. This chain's CDR3 is CASSLTGLANEQYV. The DNA for the CDR3 is TGCGCCAGCAGCTTAACGGGACTAGCCAACGAGCAGTACGTC.

This clone showed up just a few times. V gene TRBV6-6 combines with J gene TRBJ2-5; D remains ambiguous. V shed 7 bases and J shed 7 bases, with 19 bases lying between them. The CDR3 totals 14 residues. The V gene's germline CDR1 is MNHNY and CDR2 SVGAGI (reference sequence). The CDR3, as DNA: TGTGCCAGCACCATACAGACCCCCGCTACGACCCAGTACTTC. It translates to CASTIQTPATTQYF.

This chain joins TRBV7-2 and TRBJ1-1, with D perhaps TRBD1 (5 bases). The germline V gene encodes CDR1 SGHTA and CDR2 FQGNSA. The CDR3 sequence is 15 residues long. Deletions cut 2 bases from V and 1 base from J, with 11 bases between. This CDR3 reads CASSLQGSANTEAFF. CDR3 coding DNA: TGTGCCAGCAGCTTACAGGGTTCGGCGAACACTGAAGCTTTCTTT.